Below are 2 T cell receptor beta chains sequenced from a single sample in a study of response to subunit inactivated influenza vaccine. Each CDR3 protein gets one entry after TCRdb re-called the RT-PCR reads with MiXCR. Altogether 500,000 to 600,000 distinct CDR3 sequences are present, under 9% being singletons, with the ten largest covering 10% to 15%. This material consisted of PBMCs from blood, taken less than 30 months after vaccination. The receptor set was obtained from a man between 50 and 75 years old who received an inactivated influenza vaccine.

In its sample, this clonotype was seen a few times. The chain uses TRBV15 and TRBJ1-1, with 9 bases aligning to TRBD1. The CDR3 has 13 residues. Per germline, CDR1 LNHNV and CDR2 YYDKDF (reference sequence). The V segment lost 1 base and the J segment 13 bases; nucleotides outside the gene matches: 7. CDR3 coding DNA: TGTGCCACCAGCAGAGGGGACAGGGCATCACTTTTCTTT. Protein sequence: CATSRGDRASLFF.

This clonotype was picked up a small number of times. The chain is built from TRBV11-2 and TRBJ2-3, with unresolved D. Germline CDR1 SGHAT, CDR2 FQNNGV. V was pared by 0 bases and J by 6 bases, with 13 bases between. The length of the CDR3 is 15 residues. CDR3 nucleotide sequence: TGTGCCAGCAGCTTAGATCTTAGCAGTAGGGATACGCAGTATTTT. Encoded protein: CASSLDLSSRDTQYF.